This T cell receptor beta chain was documented in a study of CD8 T cells in Susac syndrome. Random hexamers were used to reverse transcribe an amount of roughly 0.5 to 1 ug RNA. The TCR beta CDR3 was amplified by immunoSEQ multiplex PCR across 54 Vbeta, 13 Jbeta. TCRdb used MiXCR to reprocess the immunoSEQ multiplex PCR reads, holding one entry per CDR3 protein. In the table there are roughly 400,000 distinct CDR3 sequences, 85% of which are singletons. Turning to this clonotype: Relative to the germline gene, one junction end is altered; a read error may explain this.

From blood CD8+ and CD4+ T cells, the TCR beta chain was sequenced. Negative magnetic isolation gave CD8+ and CD4+ cells; FACS enriched CD8+ TEMRA. Source material: CD8+ T cells from PBMCs. The sequence was collected from a human donor with multiple sclerosis.

DNA of the CDR3: TGCGCCAGCAGTGAGGGGCTAGCGGGGGCCACCGAGGAGCTGTTTTTT. Residues: CASSEGLAGATEELFF. The chain is built from TRBV10-2 and TRBJ2-2, with 10 positions matching TRBD2. Germline assignment: CDR1 WSHSY and CDR2 SAAADI. CDR3 size: 16 residues.